One sample yielded the 17 T cell receptor beta chains listed below, sequenced in a study of CD8+ T cells in alopecia areata. Extracted RNA was reverse transcribed, and the resulting cDNA served as sequencing template. Data came from immunoSEQ multiplex PCR; TCRdb stores just in-frame clones and leaves some out. Of more than 11,000 clones listed, about 50% are singletons. Alopecia areata patients provided lesional scalp punch biopsies and peripheral blood. Here the sequenced sample was skin, taken at week 0. The source of these receptors is a human donor with alopecia areata.

The CDR3 region has the DNA TGTGCCAGCTCTGATAGGACAGGGGGCCCCCTTAGAGGCACTGAAGCTTTCTTT. This encodes CASSDRTGGPLRGTEAFF. The rearrangement joins TRBV18 to TRBJ1-1; 11 positions match TRBD1. V shed 6 bases, J shed 4 bases, and the junction held 16 bases outside the gene matches. Germline CDR1 KGHSH, CDR2 LQKENI. This CDR3 comprises 18 residues.

The J gene is TRBJ2-5, the V gene TRBV4-2; no definite D call. The CDR3 sequence is 17 residues long. Germline V gene data show CDR1 as LGHNA and CDR2 as YNFKEQ. The V end was cut by 6 bases, the J end by 0 bases, with 20 bases between. This CDR3 reads CASSQKWSLLYQETQYF. The CDR3 DNA reads TGTGCCAGCAGTCAAAAGTGGAGCCTACTGTACCAAGAGACCCAGTACTTC.

For the CDR3, the DNA is TGTGCCAGCTCACCACCGGGGACAGGGTACTACGAGCAGTACTTC. Encoded protein: CASSPPGTGYYEQYF. The V call is TRBV18, the J call TRBJ2-7, with 9 bases fitting TRBD1. CDR1 and CDR2 from the germline V gene are KGHSH and LQKENI. The J segment lost 3 bases and the V segment lost 0 bases, leaving 3 bases of the junction unmatched. CDR3 length: 15 amino acids.

The rearrangement links TRBV28 to TRBJ2-7; 7 bases are shared with TRBD1. The ends lost 6 bases at V and 0 bases at J; junction bases unmatched: 5. Per the germline V gene, CDR1 is MDHEN and CDR2 is SYDVKM. CDR3 size: 14 residues. The CDR3, as DNA: TGTGCCAGCAGCCCGGACAGGAGCTCCTACGAGCAGTACTTC. This codes for CASSPDRSSYEQYF.

The rearrangement links TRBV18 to TRBJ1-6, with 7 bases lining up with TRBD1. Trimming took 8 bases from V and 8 from J; bases not matched to a gene: 9. The CDR3 has 14 amino acids. Germline V lookup: CDR1 KGHSH, CDR2 LQKENI. CDR3 protein: CASGPGQNDSPLHF. The CDR3 nucleotides read TGTGCCAGCGGGCCGGGACAGAATGATTCACCCCTCCACTTT.

Only a few counts were recorded for this clone. The chain links TRBV7-9 to TRBJ2-7; D may be TRBD1 (5 bases). The CDR3 spans 13 residues. CDR1 and CDR2 (germline): SEHNR, FQNEAQ (reference sequence). Trimming took off 4 bases at V and 6 bases at J, with 13 bases between the two ends. The chain's CDR3 is CASSWAGSGEQYF. In nucleotides, the CDR3 is TGTGCCAGCAGCTGGGCAGGGTCAGGCGAGCAGTACTTC.

This chain links TRBV6-6 with TRBJ1-2, with no clear D. Between the trimmed V and J ends, which lost 0 bases and 7 bases, there was a span of 9 bases. The CDR3 consists of 13 residues. Germline loops: CDR1 MNHNY, CDR2 SVGAGI (reference sequence). The CDR3 nucleotides read TGTGCCAGCAGTTACTCGGTGGGGTCTGGCTACACCTTC. Residues: CASSYSVGSGYTF.

A few counts support this clone. The chain recombines TRBV7-9 with TRBJ2-1, with a possible D match to TRBD1 (6 bases). Per germline, CDR1 SEHNR and CDR2 FQNEAQ (reference sequence). V lost 1 base, J lost 2 bases, and 15 bases lay in between. This CDR3 is built from 17 residues. The CDR3 sequence is CASSLGEQGRTYNEQFF. The CDR3 DNA is TGTGCCAGCAGCTTAGGGGAACAGGGCCGGACCTACAATGAGCAGTTCTTC.

J is TRBJ1-6 and V is TRBV4-3; D is ambiguous. Trimming removed 0 bases at V and 4 bases at J, with 16 bases between. Germline V gene sequence: CDR1 LGHNA, CDR2 YSLEER. The CDR3 extends over 18 amino acids. The CDR3: CASSQEWIWVAYNSPLHF. As DNA, the CDR3 is TGCGCCAGCAGCCAAGAATGGATATGGGTCGCGTATAATTCACCCCTCCACTTT.

CDR3 DNA: TGTGCCAGCAGCCAGGGACTTTCCACAGATACGCAGTATTTT. Amino acid sequence: CASSQGLSTDTQYF. V is TRBV7-3 and J is TRBJ2-3; maybe TRBD2 (6 bases). Germline CDR1 SGHTA, CDR2 FQGTGA. The CDR3 spans 14 residues. Trimming removed 5 bases from V and 2 bases from J, with 11 bases in between.

The rearrangement links TRBV6-5 to TRBJ1-5, with D possibly TRBD1 on 6 matching bases. V lost 4 bases, J lost 7 bases, and 14 bases lay in between. This CDR3 contains 14 residues. CDR1 MNHEY and CDR2 SVGAGI come from the germline V gene. Here the CDR3 reads CASSLHRVGQPQHF. The CDR3 nucleotides read TGTGCCAGCAGTTTACACAGGGTTGGCCAGCCCCAGCATTTT.

This sequence joins TRBV9 and TRBJ2-1, with a weak D call TRBD1 (6 bases). Germline loops: CDR1 SGDLS, CDR2 YYNGEE. The V and J ends lost 0 bases and 0 bases respectively, with 16 bases between them. CDR3 length: 18 amino acids. The CDR3 is CASSVGGPHAHSYNEQFF. DNA for the CDR3: TGTGCCAGCAGCGTAGGGGGGCCGCATGCCCACTCCTACAATGAGCAGTTCTTC.

The genes are TRBV6-6 and TRBJ2-7; D is perhaps TRBD2 (6 bases). Trimming took 6 bases from V and 4 from J, leaving 13 bases between them. CDR1 is MNHNY and CDR2 is SVGAGI in the germline V gene (reference sequence). The CDR3 totals 13 residues. The CDR3 loop reads CASSPGTFYEQYF. CDR3 coding DNA: TGTGCCAGCAGCCCCGGGACTTTTTACGAGCAGTACTTC.

The chain employs TRBV7-9 and TRBJ1-3, with unresolved D. The CDR3 runs to 18 residues. Germline V gene lookup returns CDR1 SEHNR and CDR2 FQNEAQ (reference sequence). V lost 6 bases and J 3 bases, leaving 24 bases between the germline ends. The CDR3 bases are TGTGCCAGCAGTCCCGTACCCGGGGAGCGAATCGGTGGAAACACCATATATTTT. Amino acids: CASSPVPGERIGGNTIYF.

The chain links TRBV7-2 to TRBJ2-7; D ambiguous. The CDR3 is 15 amino acids. CDR1 is SGHTA and CDR2 is FQGNSA in the germline V gene. The V gene lost 6 bases and the J gene lost 2 bases, with 17 bases spanning the gap. CDR3 DNA: TGTGCCAGCAGACCGGCCGGTGACGGTACCTACGAGCAGTACTTC. Encoded protein: CASRPAGDGTYEQYF.

The chain joins TRBV27 to TRBJ2-3; 10 nucleotides align to TRBD2. Germline assignment: CDR1 MNHEY and CDR2 SMNVEV (reference sequence). J was trimmed by 2 bases and V by 1 base; bases with no gene match: 6. The CDR3 loop spans 17 amino acids. The CDR3 nucleotides are TGTGCCAGCAGTTTATTATTAGCGGGGGGCCACACAGATACGCAGTATTTT. This gives the protein CASSLLLAGGHTDTQYF.

The chain employs TRBV2 and TRBJ1-2; 8 bases line up with TRBD1. CDR3 length equals 17 residues. V lost 3 bases and J lost 0; bases outside the gene matches: 9. Germline values: CDR1 SNHLY, CDR2 FYNNEI. The CDR3 here is CASSDPGQENSNYGYTF. The CDR3 DNA reads TGTGCCAGCAGTGATCCGGGACAGGAAAATTCTAACTATGGCTACACCTTC.